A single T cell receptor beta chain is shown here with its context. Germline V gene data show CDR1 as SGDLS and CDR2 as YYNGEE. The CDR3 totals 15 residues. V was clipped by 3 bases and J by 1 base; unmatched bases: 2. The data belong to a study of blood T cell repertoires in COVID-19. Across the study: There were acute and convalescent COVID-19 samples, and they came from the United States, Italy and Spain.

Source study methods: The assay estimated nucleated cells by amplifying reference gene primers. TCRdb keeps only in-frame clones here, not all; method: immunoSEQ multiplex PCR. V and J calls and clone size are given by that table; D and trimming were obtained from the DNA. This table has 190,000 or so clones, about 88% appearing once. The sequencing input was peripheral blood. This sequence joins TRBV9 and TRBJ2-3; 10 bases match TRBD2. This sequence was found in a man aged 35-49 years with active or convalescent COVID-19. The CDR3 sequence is CASSGGTSGTDTQYF. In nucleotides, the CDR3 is TGTGCCAGCAGCGGGGGGACTAGCGGCACAGATACGCAGTATTTT. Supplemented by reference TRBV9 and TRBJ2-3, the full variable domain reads DSGVTQTPKHLITATGQRVTLRCSPRSGDLSVYWYQQSLDQGLQFLIQYYNGEERAKGNILERFSAQQFPDLHSELNLSSLELGDSALYFCASSGGTSGTDTQYFGPGTRLTVL.